These T cell receptor beta chains were read from a single sample in a study of T-cell reconstitution after alpha-beta-depleted transplantation in children. TCRdb itself ran the PCR reads through MiXCR, one entry per CDR3 protein. Of approximately 350,000 distinct CDR3 sequences listed, 13% are singletons. The material sequenced was PBMCs, taken from the stem cell graft. These TCRs come from a human donor who donated a stem cell graft to a child with Fanconi anemia. Both conserved end residues are part of each CDR3. D genes are given only for firm matches. Part of the rows lack a size; the others show once, few, many or a class for expanded clones.

>TRBV5-1|.|TRBJ2-1|.
TGCGCCAGCAGCTTGGATCGCCACGGCACGTTGGATGAGCAGTTCTTC
CASSLDRHGTLDEQFF
>TRBV3-1|.|TRBJ1-3|.
TGTGCCAGCAGCCAATACGGGGATGGAAACACCATATATTTT
CASSQYGDGNTIYF
>TRBV6-9|.|TRBJ2-2|.
TGTGCCAGCAGTTATGGGGGCAACACCGGGGAGCTGTTTTTT
CASSYGGNTGELFF
>TRBV13|many|TRBJ2-1|.
TGTGCCAGCAGCGGCCGGACATACAATGAGCAGTTCTTC
CASSGRTYNEQFF
>TRBV4-1|few|TRBJ2-2|.
TGCGCCAGCAGCCAAGGTCAGGCTCGAGGCGGGGAGCTGTTTTTT
CASSQGQARGGELFF
>TRBV25-1|few|TRBJ1-6|.
TGTGCCAGCAGTCGGGACCTCGGTAGGGATTCACCCCTCCACTTT
CASSRDLGRDSPLHF
>TRBV27|.|TRBJ2-6|.
TGTGCCACTCGGGTCTCTGGGGCCAACGTCCTGACTTTC
CATRVSGANVLTF
>TRBV3-1|few|TRBJ1-6|TRBD1
TGTGCCAGCACCCAACAGGGGCGGAGAAATTCACCCCTCCACTTT
CASTQQGRRNSPLHF
>TRBV14|few|TRBJ1-1|.
TGTGCCAGCAGCCAAGTTAGTATAGCGATGAACACTGAAGCTTTCTTT
CASSQVSIAMNTEAFF
>TRBV20-1|many|TRBJ2-3|TRBD2
TGCAGTGCTAGCAGTAGCGGGGGGTTTATTGATACGCAGTATTTT
CSASSSGGFIDTQYF
>TRBV20-1|few|TRBJ2-1|.
TGCAGTGCAAAACGGGGGACTTTCCAGTTCTTC
CSAKRGTFQFF
>TRBV9|few|TRBJ2-5|.
TGTGCCAGCAGCGTAGAGGCAGGGCTAGACCAAGAGACCCAGTACTTC
CASSVEAGLDQETQYF
>TRBV29-1|.|TRBJ2-5|TRBD2
TGCAGTACCCATCCTAGGGCGGGAGGAGAAGAGACCCAGTACTTC
CSTHPRAGGEETQYF
>TRBV11-3|.|TRBJ2-1|TRBD1
TGTGCCAGCAGCCGGGACAGGGGCCATGAGCAGTTCTTC
CASSRDRGHEQFF
>TRBV7-9|few|TRBJ2-1|TRBD1
TGTGCCAGCAGCCCCCTGGGACAGGAATCTTCGCGTGAGCAGTTCTTC
CASSPLGQESSREQFF
>TRBV7-8|few|TRBJ2-1|.
TGTGCCAGCAGTCTCCTCCATGAGCAGTTCTTC
CASSLLHEQFF
>TRBV11-2|many|TRBJ2-1|TRBD1
TGTGCCAGCACGGTGACAGGGGGTTTGTGGGATGAGCAGTTCTTC
CASTVTGGLWDEQFF
>TRBV29-1|few|TRBJ1-1|.
TGCAGCGTTGAGTCCGACCCCGACGCTGAAGCTTTCTTT
CSVESDPDAEAFF
>TRBV24-1|.|TRBJ1-1|TRBD1
TGTGCCACCAGTGACCCGGGACAGGGAGGCACTGAAGCTTTCTTT
CATSDPGQGGTEAFF
>TRBV4-3|few|TRBJ1-3|.
TGCGCCAGCAGCCAAGACCGCAGCTCTGGAAACACCATATATTTT
CASSQDRSSGNTIYF
>TRBV5-1|many|TRBJ2-7|.
TGCGCCAGCAGCCCATCCGGAATTTCCTACGAGCAGTACTTC
CASSPSGISYEQYF
>TRBV12-3/TRBV12-4|.|TRBJ1-2|.
TGTGCCAGCAGTCAGCAGAGTGGCTATGGCTACACCTTC
CASSQQSGYGYTF
>TRBV29-1|.|TRBJ2-1|.
TGCAGCATTTTAGGAGAACATAATGAGCAGTTCTTC
CSILGEHNEQFF
>TRBV7-9|.|TRBJ2-1|.
TGTGCCAGCAGCCGAAACATTGTTGGAAACCCTAAATTGAACAATGAGCAGTTCTTC
CASSRNIVGNPKLNNEQFF
>TRBV4-3|.|TRBJ2-7|.
TGCGCCAGCAGCCAGGATCCAAGATCCTACGAGCAGTACTTC
CASSQDPRSYEQYF
>TRBV12-3/TRBV12-4|.|TRBJ1-6|.
TGTGCCAGCAGTTTAACCGGGACAAATTCACCCCTCCACTTT
CASSLTGTNSPLHF
>TRBV12-3/TRBV12-4|few|TRBJ2-5|TRBD2
TGTGCCAGCAGTTCGGGACTAGCTTGGGGACAAGAGACCCAGTACTTC
CASSSGLAWGQETQYF
>TRBV10-3|few|TRBJ2-3|TRBD2
TGTGCCATCAGTGCGGAGCGGGGTGGACCAGATACGCAGTATTTT
CAISAERGGPDTQYF
>TRBV20-1|.|TRBJ1-2|TRBD1
TGCAGTGCCTCTTCCGGGACAGATTATGGCTACACCTTC
CSASSGTDYGYTF
>TRBV5-4|.|TRBJ1-6|.
TGTGCCAGCAGCTTGGATGGACCGGGGGGTTCACCCCTCCACTTT
CASSLDGPGGSPLHF
>TRBV20-1|.|TRBJ1-5|.
TGCAGTGCTCAGGACAGCAATCAGCCCCAGCATTTT
CSAQDSNQPQHF
>TRBV7-9|few|TRBJ2-1|.
TGTGCCAGCAGCTTAGTAGTCAGGGGGGGGCCTTTGGATTACAATGAGCAGTTCTTC
CASSLVVRGGPLDYNEQFF
>TRBV18|few|TRBJ2-1|.
TGTGCCAGCTCACCTCAGACCTACAATGAGCAGTTCTTC
CASSPQTYNEQFF
>TRBV5-1|few|TRBJ1-2|.
TGCGCCAGCAGTACCGGGACTTTCGCTAACTATGGCTACACCTTC
CASSTGTFANYGYTF
>TRBV7-9|many|TRBJ1-4|.
TGTGCCAGCAGCCTGGACTCCGAGGGTGAAAAACTGTTTTTT
CASSLDSEGEKLFF
>TRBV25-1|few|TRBJ1-4|.
TGTGCCAGCAGGAGGAACGAAAAACTGTTTTTT
CASRRNEKLFF
>TRBV24-1|few|TRBJ1-2|.
TGTGCCACCAGTGATTTTTCTAACTATGGCTACACCTTC
CATSDFSNYGYTF
>TRBV3-1|.|TRBJ2-1|.
TGTGCCAGCAGCCAAGACGACAATGAGCAGTTCTTC
CASSQDDNEQFF
>TRBV5-1|.|TRBJ1-1|.
TGCGCCAGCAGGTCGAGCCAGGTACGAAACACTGAAGCTTTCTTT
CASRSSQVRNTEAFF
>TRBV4-3|many|TRBJ1-4|.
TGCGCCAGCAGCCAAGATCGGGGTGGAACTAATGAAAAACTGTTTTTT
CASSQDRGGTNEKLFF
>TRBV18|.|TRBJ1-2|.
TGTGCCAGCTCACCATATGGAGGGGATGGGGATGGCTACACCTTC
CASSPYGGDGDGYTF
>TRBV28|many|TRBJ2-1|TRBD2
TGTGCCAGCAGTCTGACTAGCGGGGGTCTCAACAATGAGCAGTTCTTC
CASSLTSGGLNNEQFF
>TRBV3-1|.|TRBJ1-1|.
TGTGCCAGCAGCCAAGCTTATAACAGTCACATGAACACTGAAGCTTTCTTT
CASSQAYNSHMNTEAFF
>TRBV7-9|few|TRBJ1-5|.
TGTGCCAGCAGCTCCGCAGCGACAGGAAGACAGCCCCAGCATTTT
CASSSAATGRQPQHF
>TRBV29-1|many|TRBJ1-1|.
TGCAGCGTTCAATCCGGACCGAACACTGAAGCTTTCTTT
CSVQSGPNTEAFF
>TRBV9|many|TRBJ2-3|.
TGTGCCAGCAGCCTCGCCCAAACGGGAGATACGCAGTATTTT
CASSLAQTGDTQYF
>TRBV2|once|TRBJ2-7|.
TGTGCCAGCAGTGCTAGTTACTACGAGCAGTACTTC
CASSASYYEQYF
>TRBV12-3/TRBV12-4|.|TRBJ1-5|.
TGTGCCAGCAGTTTTCGGCAGAGTGGTCAGCCCCAGCATTTT
CASSFRQSGQPQHF
>TRBV29-1|.|TRBJ2-1|.
TGCAGCGTCTTGGGGGTAGGTGAGCAGTTCTTC
CSVLGVGEQFF
>TRBV7-2|.|TRBJ1-2|.
TGTGCCAGTAGCGACGGCGCAACTAACTATGGCTACACCTTC
CASSDGATNYGYTF
>TRBV6-1|.|TRBJ2-1|.
TGTGCCAGCAGCCGCCCGGGGCGGATTTACAATGAGCAGTTCTTC
CASSRPGRIYNEQFF
>TRBV12-3/TRBV12-4|few|TRBJ2-2|TRBD2
TGTGCCAGCAGTCGTCACAGCGGGGCCGGGGAGCTGTTTTTT
CASSRHSGAGELFF